This T cell receptor (beta chain) originates from a study of tumor-infiltrating lymphocytes in primary liver carcinoma. Study-wide background: The patient population consisted of men and women between 30 and 69 years of age.

Co-extracted RNA and DNA came from about 19-30 mg of unsorted bulk tissue. Note on this clonotype: What it binds is not known.

The template, about 510 ng total RNA, yielded TCR beta cDNA made with a constant-region primer. Construction of TCR beta libraries relied on three successive nested multiplex PCR rounds employing slightly modified ARM-PCR. TCRdb ran MiXCR on the multiplex PCR reads and lists one entry per CDR3 protein. The data contain approximately 73,000 distinct CDR3 sequences, over 70% of them singletons. Study conclusions and caveats: The study found tumor-adjacent and tumor-blood pairs overlapped less than tumor region pairs.

The sequencing sample was made of liver tumor tissue from sampling region 4. The subset: tumor region T4, right-lateral pole. The sequence was obtained from a woman aged 55-70 years with primary liver carcinoma and hepatitis B virus infection.

This CDR3 reads CSARQGDYGYTF. CDR3 nucleotide sequence: TGCAGTGCAAGACAGGGTGACTATGGCTACACCTTC. J is TRBJ1-2 and V is TRBV20-1, with TRBD1 matching 7 bases. J lost 3 bases, V lost 6 bases, and 4 bases had no gene match. This CDR3 has 12 amino acids. Germline V gives CDR1 DFQATT, CDR2 SNEGSKA (reference sequence).